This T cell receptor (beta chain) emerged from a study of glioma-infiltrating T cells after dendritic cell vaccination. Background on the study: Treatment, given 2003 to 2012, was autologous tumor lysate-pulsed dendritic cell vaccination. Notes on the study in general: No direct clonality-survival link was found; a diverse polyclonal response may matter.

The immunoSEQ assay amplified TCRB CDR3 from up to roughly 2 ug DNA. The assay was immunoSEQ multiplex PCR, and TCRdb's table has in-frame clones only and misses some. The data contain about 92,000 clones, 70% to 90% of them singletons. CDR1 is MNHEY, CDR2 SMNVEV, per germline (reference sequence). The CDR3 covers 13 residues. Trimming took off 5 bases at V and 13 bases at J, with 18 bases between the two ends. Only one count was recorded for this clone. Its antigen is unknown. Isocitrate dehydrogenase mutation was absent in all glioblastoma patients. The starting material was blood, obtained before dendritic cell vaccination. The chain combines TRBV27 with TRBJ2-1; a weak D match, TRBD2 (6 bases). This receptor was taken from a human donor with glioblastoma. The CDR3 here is CASSPPPGLIQFF. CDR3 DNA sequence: TGTGCCAGCAGTCCTCCACCGGGACTCATCCAGTTCTTC.